This T cell receptor (beta chain) comes out of a study of identical twins. With respect to this clonotype: Its antigen remains unidentified.

Study-wide results and caveats: Insertions ran lower in abundant cord blood beta clonotypes, though not in memory repertoires. Interpretation of the results relied on cross-sectional statistical analysis and not on following the same donors.

The CDR3 length is 13 residues. After removal of 4 bases from V and 7 bases from J, the junction contained 5 bases not matched to a gene. CDR1 DFQATT and CDR2 SNEGSKA come from the germline V gene (reference sequence). Each CDR3 protein gets one entry after TCRdb re-called the 5' RACE reads with MiXCR. The data hold 550,000 to 700,000 distinct CDR3 sequences, with 7.5% to 10% observed a single time. These sequences were also reported in another study, on yellow fever vaccine responses in identical twins. That paper states: Twins' vaccine T cell response reportedly seemed partly convergent, partly personalized.

The sequence was collected from a young woman in good health. Source material: PBMCs. V gene TRBV20-1 combines with J gene TRBJ2-3; 10 bases map to TRBD1. CDR3 residues: CSAKGTGENTQYF. The CDR3 nucleotides read TGCAGTGCTAAGGGGACAGGGGAAAATACGCAGTATTTT.